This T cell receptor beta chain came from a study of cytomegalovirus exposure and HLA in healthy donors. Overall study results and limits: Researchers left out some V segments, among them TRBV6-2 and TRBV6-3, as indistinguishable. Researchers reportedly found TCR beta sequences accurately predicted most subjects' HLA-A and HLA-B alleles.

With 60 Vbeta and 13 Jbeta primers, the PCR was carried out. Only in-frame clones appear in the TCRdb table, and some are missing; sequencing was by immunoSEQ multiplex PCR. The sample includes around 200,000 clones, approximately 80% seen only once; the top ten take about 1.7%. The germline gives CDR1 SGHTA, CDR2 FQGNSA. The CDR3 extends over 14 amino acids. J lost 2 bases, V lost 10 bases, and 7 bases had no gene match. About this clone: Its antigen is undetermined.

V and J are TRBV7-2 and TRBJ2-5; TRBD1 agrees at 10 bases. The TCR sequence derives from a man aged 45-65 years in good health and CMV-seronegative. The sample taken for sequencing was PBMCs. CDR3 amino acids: CATAGTGVQETQYF. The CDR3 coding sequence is TGTGCCACCGCCGGGACAGGGGTTCAAGAGACCCAGTACTTC.